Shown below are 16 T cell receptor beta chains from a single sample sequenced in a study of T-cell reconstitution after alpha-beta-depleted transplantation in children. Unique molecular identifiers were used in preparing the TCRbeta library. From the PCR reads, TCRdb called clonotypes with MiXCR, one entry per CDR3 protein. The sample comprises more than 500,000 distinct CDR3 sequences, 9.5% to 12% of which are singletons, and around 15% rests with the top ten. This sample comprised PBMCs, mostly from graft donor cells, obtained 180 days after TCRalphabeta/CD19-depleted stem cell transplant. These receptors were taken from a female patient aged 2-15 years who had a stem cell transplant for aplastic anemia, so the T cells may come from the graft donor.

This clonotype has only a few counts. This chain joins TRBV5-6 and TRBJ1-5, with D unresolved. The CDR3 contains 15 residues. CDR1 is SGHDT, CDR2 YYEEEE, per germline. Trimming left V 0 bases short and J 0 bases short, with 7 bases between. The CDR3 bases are TGTGCCAGCAGCTTGGGCCCTCATAGCAATCAGCCCCAGCATTTT. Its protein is CASSLGPHSNQPQHF.

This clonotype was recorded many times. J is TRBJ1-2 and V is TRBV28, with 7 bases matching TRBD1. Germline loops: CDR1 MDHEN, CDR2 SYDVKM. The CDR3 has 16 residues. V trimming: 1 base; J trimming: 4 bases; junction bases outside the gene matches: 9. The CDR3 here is CASSLFSTGAVYGYTF. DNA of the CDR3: TGTGCCAGCAGTTTATTCTCCACAGGGGCAGTCTATGGCTACACCTTC.

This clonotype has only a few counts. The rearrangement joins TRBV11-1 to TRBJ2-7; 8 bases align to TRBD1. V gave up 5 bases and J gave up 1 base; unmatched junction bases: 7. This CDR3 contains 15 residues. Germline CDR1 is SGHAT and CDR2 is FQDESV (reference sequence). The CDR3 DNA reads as TGTGCCAGCAGCACCAGGGGGCTAGGGTCCTACGAGCAGTACTTC. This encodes CASSTRGLGSYEQYF.

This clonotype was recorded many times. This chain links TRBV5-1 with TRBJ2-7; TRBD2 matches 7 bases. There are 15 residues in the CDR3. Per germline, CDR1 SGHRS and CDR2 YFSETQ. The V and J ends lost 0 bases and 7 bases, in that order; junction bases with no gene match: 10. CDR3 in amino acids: CASSLVHAGVGEQYF. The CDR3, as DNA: TGCGCCAGCAGCTTGGTCCACGCGGGAGTAGGGGAGCAGTACTTC.

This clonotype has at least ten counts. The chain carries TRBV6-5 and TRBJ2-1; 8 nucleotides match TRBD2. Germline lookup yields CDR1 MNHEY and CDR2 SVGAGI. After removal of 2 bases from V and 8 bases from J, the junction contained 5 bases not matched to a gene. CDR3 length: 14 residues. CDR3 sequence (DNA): TGTGCCAGCAGTTACCGGGGGGGCATGGATGAGCAGTTCTTC. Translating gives CASSYRGGMDEQFF.

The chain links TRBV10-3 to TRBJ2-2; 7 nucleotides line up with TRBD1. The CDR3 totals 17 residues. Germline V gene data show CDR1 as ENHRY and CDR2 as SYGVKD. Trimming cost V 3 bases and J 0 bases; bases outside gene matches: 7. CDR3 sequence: CAISDRGQTANTGELFF. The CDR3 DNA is TGTGCCATCAGTGATCGGGGACAGACCGCGAACACCGGGGAGCTGTTTTTT.

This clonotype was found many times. The CDR3 reads CASSLPPNVLTF. In DNA, the CDR3 is TGTGCCAGCAGTCTCCCCCCCAACGTCCTGACTTTC. The chain carries TRBV28 and TRBJ2-6; D gene unclear. Deletions cut 5 bases from V and 8 bases from J, with 7 bases between. The germline gives CDR1 MDHEN, CDR2 SYDVKM. CDR3 length: 12 amino acids.

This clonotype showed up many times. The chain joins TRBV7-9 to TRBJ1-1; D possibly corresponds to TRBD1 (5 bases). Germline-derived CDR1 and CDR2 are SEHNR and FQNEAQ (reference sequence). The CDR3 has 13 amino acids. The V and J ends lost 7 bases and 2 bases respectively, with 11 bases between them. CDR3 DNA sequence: TGTGCCAGCATTGGTCGGGGCAACACTGAAGCTTTCTTT. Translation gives CASIGRGNTEAFF. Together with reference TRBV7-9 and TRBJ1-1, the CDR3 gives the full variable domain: DTGVSQNPRHKITKRGQNVTFRCDPISEHNRLYWYRQTLGQGPEFLTYFQNEAQLEKSRLLSDRFSAERPKGSFSTLEIQRTEQGDSAMYLCASIGRGNTEAFFGQGTRLTVV.

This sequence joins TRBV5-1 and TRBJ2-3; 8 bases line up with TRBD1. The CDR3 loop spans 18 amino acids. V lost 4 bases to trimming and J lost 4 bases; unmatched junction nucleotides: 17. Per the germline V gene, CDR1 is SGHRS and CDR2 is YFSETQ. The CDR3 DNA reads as TGCGCCAGCAGCCCCGGGACAGGTCGACTCCAGCGGCCAGATACGCAGTATTTT. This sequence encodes CASSPGTGRLQRPDTQYF.

The CDR3 DNA reads as TGTGCCAGCTCACCACCCGGGACAGGGATCCCCGGGAACGAGCAGTACTTC. Residues: CASSPPGTGIPGNEQYF. The chain recombines TRBV18 with TRBJ2-7; 9 bases are shared with TRBD1. Per germline, CDR1 KGHSH and CDR2 LQKENI. Unmatched junction bases numbered 11, after V lost 0 bases and J lost 5 bases. CDR3 length equals 17 residues.

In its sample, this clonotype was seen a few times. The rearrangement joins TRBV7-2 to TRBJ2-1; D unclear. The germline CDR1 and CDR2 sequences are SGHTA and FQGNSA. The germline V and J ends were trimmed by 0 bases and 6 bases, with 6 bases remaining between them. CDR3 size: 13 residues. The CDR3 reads CASSLATANEQFF. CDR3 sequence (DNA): TGTGCCAGCAGCTTAGCGACGGCCAATGAGCAGTTCTTC. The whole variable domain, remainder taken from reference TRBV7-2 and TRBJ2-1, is GAGVSQSPSNKVTEKGKDVELRCDPISGHTALYWYRQSLGQGLEFLIYFQGNSAPDKSGLPSDRFSAERTGGSVSTLTIQRTQQEDSAVYLCASSLATANEQFFGPGTRLTVL.

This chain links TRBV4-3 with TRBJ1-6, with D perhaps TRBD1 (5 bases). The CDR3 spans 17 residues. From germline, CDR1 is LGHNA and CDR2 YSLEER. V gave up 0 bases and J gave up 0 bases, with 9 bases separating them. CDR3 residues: CASSQDRGSSYNSPLHF. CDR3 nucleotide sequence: TGCGCCAGCAGCCAAGATCGGGGGAGCTCCTATAATTCACCCCTCCACTTT.

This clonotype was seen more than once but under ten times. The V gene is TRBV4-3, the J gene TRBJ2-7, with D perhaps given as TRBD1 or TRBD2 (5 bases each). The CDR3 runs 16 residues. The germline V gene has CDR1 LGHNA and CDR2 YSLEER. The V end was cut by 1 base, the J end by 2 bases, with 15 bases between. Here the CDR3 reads CASSQAPRWGPYEQYF. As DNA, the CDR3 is TGCGCCAGCAGCCAAGCTCCGCGTTGGGGACCCTACGAGCAGTACTTC.

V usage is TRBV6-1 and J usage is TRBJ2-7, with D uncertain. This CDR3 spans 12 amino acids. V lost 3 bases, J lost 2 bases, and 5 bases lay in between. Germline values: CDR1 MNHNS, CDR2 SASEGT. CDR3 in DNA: TGTGCCAGCAGTGACACCACCTACGAGCAGTACGTC. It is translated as CASSDTTYEQYV.

CDR3 sequence reads: CSAEVGVNQPQHF. CDR3 coding DNA: TGCAGTGCCGAAGTAGGGGTCAATCAGCCCCAGCATTTT. The V call is TRBV20-1, the J call TRBJ1-5; D may be TRBD1 (5 bases). The CDR3 totals 13 residues. Germline V gene lookup returns CDR1 DFQATT and CDR2 SNEGSKA (reference sequence). Trimming left V 6 bases short and J 3 bases short, with 12 bases between.

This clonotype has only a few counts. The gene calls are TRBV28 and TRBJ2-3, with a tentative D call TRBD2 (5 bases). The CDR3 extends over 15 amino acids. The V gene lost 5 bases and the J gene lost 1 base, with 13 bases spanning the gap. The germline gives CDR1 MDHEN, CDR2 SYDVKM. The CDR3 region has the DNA TGTGCCAGCAGTCTGAGAGGGAAAGGCACAGATACGCAGTATTTT. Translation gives CASSLRGKGTDTQYF. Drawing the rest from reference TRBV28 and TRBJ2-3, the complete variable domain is DVKVTQSSRYLVKRTGEKVFLECVQDMDHENMFWYRQDPGLGLRLIYFSYDVKMKEKGDIPEGYSVSREKKERFSLILESASTNQTSMYLCASSLRGKGTDTQYFGPGTRLTVL.